This TCR beta chain came from a study of T cell responses to AZD1222 COVID-19 vaccine. Study in general: Doses given second, at about 4 or about 12 weeks, were pooled. Broader study findings: No repertoire was sampled before or during the peak T cell response, only after it.

Sequencing used immunoSEQ multiplex PCR; TCRdb keeps in-frame clones, though not all of them. This table holds 120,000 or so clones, around 88% found once. Germline values: CDR1 MGHDK, CDR2 SYGVNS. CDR3 size: 14 residues. V dropped 6 bases and J dropped 5; count of bases not matched to a gene: 9. Notes on this clone: The target antigen is unknown.

The clonotype was recovered from an adult in good health. The specimen was peripheral blood, collected on day 0 of AZD1222 vaccination. The genes are TRBV25-1 and TRBJ1-1; 7 nucleotides line up with TRBD1. CDR3 DNA sequence: TGTGCCAGCAGCCCCGGGACAGACGGTACTGAAGCTTTCTTT. Its protein product is CASSPGTDGTEAFF. The whole variable domain, remainder taken from reference TRBV25-1 and TRBJ1-1, is EADIYQTPRYLVIGTGKKITLECSQTMGHDKMYWYQQDPGMELHLIHYSYGVNSTEKGDLSSESTVSRIRTEHFPLTLESARPSHTSQYLCASSPGTDGTEAFFGQGTRLTVV.